This T cell receptor beta chain was sequenced during a study of T cell responses to AZD1222 COVID-19 vaccine. A word on this clone: The antigen is unknown.

In germline, CDR1 is MNHEY, CDR2 SVGEGT. The germline V and J ends were trimmed by 0 bases and 1 base, with 13 bases remaining between them. The CDR3 is 17 residues long. Profiled with immunoSEQ multiplex PCR; TCRdb holds only in-frame clones, not every one. This table holds more than 150,000 clones, roughly 91% found once. Study outcomes and limitations: Donors were largely white British and mainly female; clonal diversity was possibly underestimated. Spike-specific TCR breadth and depth both grew after two AZD1222 doses.

The receptor was isolated from an adult in good health. This chain joins TRBV6-2 or TRBV6-3 and TRBJ2-1; D gene ambiguous. The input for sequencing was peripheral blood, taken on day 0 of AZD1222 vaccination. Here the CDR3 DNA reads TGTGCCAGCAGTTACTCGTGGGCCGATCTATCCTACAATGAGCAGTTCTTC. Residues: CASSYSWADLSYNEQFF.